The clone carrying this TCR beta chain has just a few counts. What it recognizes is unknown. Tregs were sorted as CD4+CD25+CD127-/low cells. Regarding the study as a whole: Tumor memory CD4+ T cell TCR gene usage clustered with blood and lymph node memory CD4+ cells and lymph node naive CD4+ cells. Greatest tumor Treg TCR overlap was with tumor naive CD4+ cells.

From germline, CDR1 is SQVTM and CDR2 ANQGSEA. The CDR3 runs to 13 residues. With 4 bases removed from V and 5 bases from J, the gap between germline ends came to 14 bases. After constant-region reverse-primer amplification, full-length variable regions underwent semi-nested PCR with Nested Universal Primer A. TCRdb ran MiXCR on the 5' RACE reads and lists one entry per CDR3 protein. There are tens of thousands of distinct CDR3 sequences in the sample; about 20% occur only once, and around 4% lies in the top ten. The sequencing input was Tregs sorted from blood. The chain employs TRBV29-1 and TRBJ1-2, with D perhaps TRBD1 (5 bases). The TCR was taken from a female donor with breast cancer. The CDR3 bases are TGCAGCGTTGTAGGGACGGAAGTATATGGCTACACCTTC. Translated: CSVVGTEVYGYTF.